This T cell receptor beta chain stems from a study of T cells expressing NK-cell markers. Study context: According to the study, TCR beta repertoires originated from sorted CD3+CD56+NKG2C+, CD3+CD56+NKG2C- and CD3+CD56-NKG2C+ T cells. One of the eight sequenced donors was seronegative, whereas the other seven were HCMV-seropositive.

UMIs accompanied the 5'RACE template switching by which TCR beta cDNA was made. From the 5' RACE reads, TCRdb lists one entry per CDR3 protein and no DNA. Its table lists 140,000 or so distinct CDR3 sequences. As for this clonotype: The antigen remains unidentified.

Notes on the study in general: A few donors' CD3+CD56-NKG2C+ cells were dominated by the same clonotypes.

The TCR comes from a man younger than 35 in good health. Sequencing was done on a sample of blood T cells: a sorted CD56 or NKG2C T cell subset, CD4+ or CD8+ T cells, or bulk PBMC T cells (not recorded which).

The CDR3 loop reads CASRKQGLYEQYF. The chain carries TRBV6-5 and TRBJ2-7; TCRdb names TRBD1, which stays unverified in the absence of DNA. The CDR3 is made up of 13 amino acids. The germline V gene has CDR1 MNHEY and CDR2 SVGAGI.